Reported below is one TCR beta chain. TCRdb reanalyzed the 5' RACE reads, giving one entry per CDR3 protein sequence and no DNA. The ten most abundant clones cover 9.5% to 12% of a sample with approximately 420,000 distinct CDR3 sequences. This record comes from a study of T cells expressing NK-cell markers. Overall study context: All TCR beta repertoires analysed originated from sorted CD3+CD56+NKG2C+, CD3+CD56+NKG2C- and CD3+CD56-NKG2C+ T cells. The study sequenced eight donors, seven HCMV-seropositive and one seronegative.

The CDR3 contains 15 residues. In germline, CDR1 is LNHDA, CDR2 SQIVND (reference sequence). Sequenced sample: blood T cells: a sorted CD56 or NKG2C T cell subset, CD4+ or CD8+ T cells, or bulk PBMC T cells (not recorded which). This receptor was taken from a woman in her forties or fifties in good health. This sequence joins TRBV19 and TRBJ2-5; TCRdb reports TRBD1, a call that lacks DNA to check it against. CDR3 sequence reads: CASSIHQTGRQTQYF.